The clone carrying this T cell receptor beta chain was counted many times. As yet, its antigen is unknown. This sample is part of a study of T cells in Graves' hyperthyroidism and ophthalmopathy. Stable disease denoted Graves' hyperthyroidism without ophthalmopathy progression within 18 months. The hyperthyroidism patients had all been newly diagnosed, and their disease duration was under 2 months. Their ages ranged from 18 to 65 years. An approximately 10 ml volume of fresh peripheral blood provided the PBMCs. Study-wide findings and caveats: Blood also contained most expanded thyroid clonotypes above 0.001.

What was amplified from RNA transcripts were TCR beta CDR3 regions. During a first-round RT-PCR of the TCR CDR3, the HTBI primer set was used. Via MiXCR, TCRdb re-called the multiplex PCR reads, giving one row per CDR3 protein. The sample consists of a few hundred thousand distinct CDR3 sequences, 15% to 17% of them appearing once. V was shortened by 6 bases and J by 2 bases, with 15 bases between the two germline ends. This CDR3 has 15 amino acids. The chain is built from TRBV12-3 or TRBV12-4 and TRBJ2-3; tentative D call: TRBD1 (6 bases). The sample taken for sequencing was blood. This TCR came from a woman between 18 and 29 years old with Graves' hyperthyroidism. The CDR3: CASSQGHSNTDTQYF. In nucleotides, the CDR3 is TGTGCCAGCAGCCAGGGACATTCAAACACAGATACGCAGTATTTT.